This entry lists 3 T cell receptor beta chains sequenced from one sample in a study of blood T cells in healthy people across ages. With a J-beta primer mix and a sample-barcoded 5' primer, a second PCR ran roughly 7 to 11 cycles. From the 5' RACE reads, TCRdb called clonotypes with MiXCR, one entry per CDR3 protein. The profile shows 700,000 to 800,000 distinct CDR3 sequences, 40% to 45% of them singletons. Sequencing was done on a sample of blood. The receptor set was obtained from a woman aged 60-75 years in good health.

The V call is TRBV4-1, the J call TRBJ2-7, with unresolved D. V lost 0 bases, J lost 3 bases, and 9 bases lay in between. This CDR3 spans 14 amino acids. From germline, CDR1 is MGHRA and CDR2 YSYEKL. The CDR3 DNA sequence: TGCGCCAGCAGCCAAGAAGTGGCAATCTACGAGCAGTACTTC. Protein sequence: CASSQEVAIYEQYF.

The table lists this clonotype with a few counts. The chain links TRBV15 to TRBJ2-7; 7 bases line up with TRBD1. Germline lookup yields CDR1 LNHNV and CDR2 YYDKDF (reference sequence). This CDR3 spans 14 amino acids. V shed 3 bases and J 4 bases; nucleotides not matched to a gene: 6. The CDR3 reads CATSSWGQQYEQYF. The CDR3 region has the DNA TGTGCCACCAGCAGCTGGGGACAGCAATACGAGCAGTACTTC. Filled out from reference TRBV15 and TRBJ2-7, the complete variable domain reads DAMVIQNPRYQVTQFGKPVTLSCSQTLNHNVMYWYQQKSSQAPKLLFHYYDKDFNNEADTPDNFQSRRPNTSFCFLDIRSPGLGDTAMYLCATSSWGQQYEQYFGPGTRLTVT.

Points on this clonotype: A clone one base away is much larger, so this may be a read error. The rearrangement uses TRBV2 and TRBJ2-1; D is unclear. Trimming pared 4 bases from V and 10 bases from J, leaving 8 bases between. The CDR3 has 11 residues. Looked up from germline, CDR1 is SNHLY and CDR2 is FYNNEI. The CDR3 DNA reads TGTGCCAGCAGTGCCCTTTACGAGCAGTTCTTC. Translating it yields CASSALYEQFF.